A single sample gave rise to the 10 T cell receptor beta chains below, sequenced in a study of glioma-infiltrating T cells after dendritic cell vaccination. Stated time point: after dendritic cell vaccination, including at tumor progression/relapse. TCRdb's copy holds only in-frame clones and misses some; the assay was immunoSEQ multiplex PCR. The sample includes 70,000 to 95,000 clones, about nine tenths of them seen just once. Sequences were derived from blood, sampled after dendritic cell vaccination. The receptors were sampled from a human donor with glioblastoma.

V and J are TRBV2 and TRBJ1-1, with D possibly matching TRBD1 (5 bases). This CDR3 contains 14 residues. V was pared by 1 base and J by 8 bases, with 14 bases between. Germline V gives CDR1 SNHLY, CDR2 FYNNEI. The CDR3 sequence: CASSEEVGQGEAFF. CDR3 sequence (DNA): TGTGCCAGCAGTGAAGAGGTCGGGCAGGGCGAAGCTTTCTTT.

The genes are TRBV7-9 and TRBJ1-1; D is ambiguous. The CDR3 has 12 amino acids. The germline V gene encodes CDR1 SEHNR and CDR2 FQNEAQ (reference sequence). The V gene lost 2 bases and the J gene lost 7 bases, with 8 bases spanning the gap. The CDR3 DNA follows: TGTGCCAGCAGCTTATCCGGTCTTGAAGCTTTCTTT. Translated, it gives CASSLSGLEAFF.

This sequence joins TRBV2 and TRBJ2-5; TRBD2 matches 9 bases. Germline CDR1 is SNHLY and CDR2 is FYNNEI. After removal of 6 bases from V and 0 bases from J, the junction contained 14 bases not matched to a gene. The CDR3 runs to 18 residues. CDR3 protein: CASRPWAGQRGDQETQYF. CDR3 DNA sequence: TGTGCCAGCAGACCATGGGCGGGCCAGCGGGGGGACCAAGAGACCCAGTACTTC.

This chain links TRBV2 with TRBJ2-7, with D perhaps TRBD1 (6 bases). The CDR3 sequence is 16 residues long. V dropped 2 bases and J dropped 5 bases, with 19 bases sitting between them. Germline V gene lookup returns CDR1 SNHLY and CDR2 FYNNEI. CDR3: CASSEFGTGLGNEQYF. CDR3 in DNA: TGTGCCAGCAGTGAATTCGGAACAGGGCTAGGGAACGAGCAGTACTTC.

The J gene is TRBJ2-5, the V gene TRBV5-1; 7 bases are shared with TRBD1. The CDR3 length is 16 residues. Germline V gene lookup returns CDR1 SGHRS and CDR2 YFSETQ. V was pared by 0 bases and J by 5 bases, with 10 bases of the junction left unmatched. CDR3 loop: CASSLDTQGSGETQYF. The CDR3 DNA is TGCGCCAGCAGCTTGGATACACAGGGGTCAGGGGAGACCCAGTACTTC. Combining the CDR3 with reference TRBV5-1 and TRBJ2-5 gives the whole variable domain KAGVTQTPRYLIKTRGQQVTLSCSPISGHRSVSWYQQTPGQGLQFLFEYFSETQRNKGNFPGRFSGRQFSNSRSEMNVSTLELGDSALYLCASSLDTQGSGETQYFGPGTRLLVL.

The chain couples TRBV19 to TRBJ2-1; D gene uncertain. Germline V gene sequence: CDR1 LNHDA, CDR2 SQIVND (reference sequence). This CDR3 has 13 amino acids. The V end lost 3 bases, the J end lost 6 bases, and 9 bases lay between the germline ends. CDR3: CASSIYQSNEQFF. DNA of the CDR3: TGTGCCAGTAGTATTTACCAGTCCAATGAGCAGTTCTTC. Complete variable domain (other parts from reference TRBV19 and TRBJ2-1): DGGITQSPKYLFRKEGQNVTLSCEQNLNHDAMYWYRQDPGQGLRLIYYSQIVNDFQKGDIAEGYSVSREKKESFPLTVTSAQKNPTAFYLCASSIYQSNEQFFGPGTRLTVL.

The genes are TRBV6-5 and TRBJ2-5; 10 bases match TRBD1. The DNA end lines up better with TRBJ2-7; the J call may be wrong. This CDR3 contains 14 residues. Germline V gives CDR1 MNHEY, CDR2 SVGAGI. The CDR3 DNA sequence: TGTGCCAGCAGCGACAGGGGGCCCCCCTACGAGCAGTACTTC. Amino acids: CASSDRGPPYEQYF.

This chain uses TRBV29-1 with TRBJ2-1, with D uncertain. Per the germline V gene, CDR1 is SQVTM and CDR2 is ANQGSEA. Trimming removed 4 bases at V and 5 bases at J, with 6 bases between. This CDR3 contains 11 residues. The CDR3, as DNA: TGCAGCGTTGGCAGAAACAATGAGCAGTTCTTC. Amino acids: CSVGRNNEQFF.

J is TRBJ1-2 and V is TRBV9, with a weak D call TRBD1 (6 bases). Deletions cut 3 bases from V and 7 bases from J, with 16 bases between. Germline assignment: CDR1 SGDLS and CDR2 YYNGEE. The CDR3 totals 14 residues. CDR3 amino acids: CASSEVAGTSGYTF. The CDR3 region has the DNA TGTGCCAGCAGCGAGGTAGCAGGGACAAGTGGCTACACCTTC. Drawing the rest from reference TRBV9 and TRBJ1-2, the complete variable domain is DSGVTQTPKHLITATGQRVTLRCSPRSGDLSVYWYQQSLDQGLQFLIQYYNGEERAKGNILERFSAQQFPDLHSELNLSSLELGDSALYFCASSEVAGTSGYTFGSGTRLTVV.

The chain recombines TRBV2 with TRBJ1-5; 8 nucleotides align to TRBD1. V lost 7 bases to trimming and J lost 6 bases; unmatched junction nucleotides: 8. CDR1 SNHLY and CDR2 FYNNEI come from the germline V gene. The CDR3 totals 14 residues. CDR3 residues: CASTFGQGGQPQHF. The CDR3 coding sequence is TGTGCCAGCACCTTCGGACAGGGCGGTCAGCCCCAGCATTTT.